This is a list of T cell receptor beta chains from one sample in a study of cytomegalovirus exposure and HLA in healthy donors. Here immunoSEQ multiplex PCR was the method, and the copy in TCRdb shows in-frame clones only, minus some. The profile covers tens of thousands of clones, with roughly 80% appearing a single time and more than 1.5% taken by the ten largest. Input material: PBMCs. The origin of the receptors is a man aged 30 to 45 in good health and CMV-seronegative. The CDR3 runs from the conserved cysteine through the conserved F or W. D genes are given only for firm matches. Only some rows state a clone size, as once, few, many or a class for expanded clones.

TRBV6-5	TRBJ1-1	NA	NA	CASSYSRWDSGTEAFF	TGTGCCAGCAGTTACTCTAGGTGGGACTCGGGCACTGAAGCTTTCTTT
TRBV7-9	TRBJ1-1	once	TRBD1	CASSTGGWTEAFF	TGTGCCAGCAGCACAGGGGGTTGGACTGAAGCTTTCTTT
TRBV4-3	TRBJ2-3	NA	NA	CASSQDSTGTDTQYF	TGCGCCAGCAGCCAAGATTCGACCGGGACAGATACGCAGTATTTT
TRBV28	TRBJ1-5	few	NA	CASRESHRVRIGQPQHF	TGTGCCAGCAGGGAATCACACAGGGTCAGGATTGGTCAGCCCCAGCATTTT
TRBV19	TRBJ2-5	NA	NA	CASSHGGETQYF	TGTGCCAGTAGCCATGGCGGGGAGACCCAGTACTTC
TRBV30	TRBJ1-3	NA	NA	CAWSRGGASSGNTIYF	TGTGCCTGGAGCCGGGGAGGGGCCAGCTCTGGAAACACCATATATTTT
TRBV27	TRBJ2-5	NA	TRBD1	CASSPWTGTPGGTQYF	TGTGCCAGCAGTCCGTGGACAGGGACCCCAGGAGGGACCCAGTACTTC
TRBV28	TRBJ1-4	NA	TRBD1	CASSGQQGGYEKLFF	TGTGCCAGCAGTGGTCAACAGGGGGGATATGAAAAACTGTTTTTT
TRBV30	TRBJ1-2	NA	NA	CAWSRNPGNNYGYTF	TGTGCCTGGAGCCGAAATCCGGGGAATAACTATGGCTACACCTTC
TRBV5-1	TRBJ2-3	NA	NA	CASSLAASVGDTQYF	TGCGCCAGCAGCTTGGCCGCTAGCGTGGGAGATACGCAGTATTTT
TRBV7-7	TRBJ2-2	NA	NA	CASSADLNLNTGELFF	TGTGCTAGCAGCGCGGACTTGAATCTGAACACCGGGGAGCTGTTTTTT
TRBV7-6	TRBJ2-4	NA	TRBD2	CASSLVQLAVAKNIQYF	TGTGCCAGCAGCTTAGTACAACTAGCGGTAGCCAAAAACATTCAGTACTTC
TRBV30	TRBJ2-7	NA	TRBD1	CAWMIQGADEQYF	TGTGCCTGGATGATTCAGGGGGCCGACGAGCAGTACTTC
TRBV12-2	TRBJ2-7	NA	NA	CASRLVGHNRRYTSSYEQYF	TGTGCAAGTCGCTTAGTGGGCCACAACCGCAGATATACTAGCTCCTACGAGCAGTACTTC
TRBV28	TRBJ1-1	NA	TRBD1	CASSPAGQGRTEAFF	TGTGCCAGCAGTCCTGCTGGACAGGGCCGGACTGAAGCTTTCTTT
TRBV7-7	TRBJ1-6	NA	NA	CASSLARAYYNSPLHF	TGTGCTAGCAGCTTAGCCAGGGCCTACTATAATTCACCCCTCCACTTT
TRBV5-1	TRBJ1-1	NA	TRBD1	CASSPEGTGSRSFF	TGCGCCAGCAGCCCGGAAGGGACAGGGAGCCGGTCTTTCTTT
TRBV5-1	TRBJ2-7	NA	TRBD1	CASRFAGTGTYEQYF	TGCGCCAGCAGGTTCGCCGGGACAGGTACCTACGAGCAGTACTTC
TRBV2	TRBJ1-2	NA	TRBD1	CASSPWDSNYGYTF	TGTGCCAGCAGTCCCTGGGACAGCAACTATGGCTACACCTTC
TRBV6-5	TRBJ2-7	NA	TRBD1	CASREDRGYVYEQYF	TGTGCCAGCAGGGAGGACAGGGGATATGTCTACGAGCAGTACTTC
TRBV6-1	TRBJ2-7	NA	TRBD1	CASSGRGDRVSYEQYF	TGTGCCAGCAGTGGTAGGGGGGACAGGGTCTCCTACGAGCAGTACTTC
TRBV20-1	TRBJ2-1	NA	NA	CSASRSYEQFF	TGCAGTGCTAGTCGCAGTTATGAGCAGTTCTTC
TRBV6-5	TRBJ1-2	few	TRBD1	CASRKHQGDYGYTF	TGTGCCAGCAGGAAACACCAGGGGGACTATGGCTACACCTTC
TRBV27	TRBJ2-5	NA	NA	CASWTRQETQYF	TGTGCCAGCTGGACTCGGCAAGAGACCCAGTACTTC
TRBV7-2	TRBJ1-2	NA	NA	CASSQSGLSQSSYGYTF	TGTGCCAGCAGCCAAAGTGGACTCTCTCAGAGCAGCTATGGCTACACCTTC